Sequencing of this TCR beta chain was carried out in a study of blood T cell repertoires in COVID-19. Across the whole study: Sources were T cells, B-cell-depleted T cells, or PBMCs; the material itself was cDNA or gDNA.

CDR1 and CDR2 (germline): SNHLY, FYNNEI. CDR3 length: 16 residues. Unmatched junction bases numbered 7, after V lost 4 bases and J lost 1 base. Sequenced by immunoSEQ multiplex PCR; TCRdb stores in-frame clones only, minus some. This table holds under 250,000 clones, roughly nine tenths found once. Participants, about 18 to 89 years old, spanned about 26 US areas. Cohorts were determined from participant-reported clinical history. This sequence joins TRBV2 and TRBJ1-5; TRBD1 agrees at 7 bases. The specimen was PBMCs or T cells enriched from blood (not recorded which). This receptor was identified in a young woman with acute COVID-19. CDR3: CASSAEGATSNQPQHF. For the CDR3, the DNA is TGTGCCAGCAGTGCTGAGGGGGCGACGAGCAATCAGCCCCAGCATTTT.